The T cell receptor (beta chain) under discussion was sequenced for a study of blood T cell repertoires in COVID-19. Sequencing was performed with immunoSEQ multiplex PCR; in TCRdb, only in-frame clones are kept and a portion is missing. The data contain about 370,000 clones, over 75% of them singletons. Sequencing was done on a sample of PBMCs or T cells enriched from blood (not recorded which). This sequence was found in a man between 18 and 29 years old who had recovered from COVID-19.

CDR3 in DNA: TGCAGCGTTGTGCCACCATCGGGGGCTGGAAACACCATATATTTT. Protein product: CSVVPPSGAGNTIYF. This chain joins TRBV29-1 and TRBJ1-3; perhaps TRBD1 as D (5 bases). Germline-derived CDR1 and CDR2 are SQVTM and ANQGSEA. The CDR3 spans 15 residues. V lost 4 bases and J 2 bases, leaving 15 bases between the germline ends.